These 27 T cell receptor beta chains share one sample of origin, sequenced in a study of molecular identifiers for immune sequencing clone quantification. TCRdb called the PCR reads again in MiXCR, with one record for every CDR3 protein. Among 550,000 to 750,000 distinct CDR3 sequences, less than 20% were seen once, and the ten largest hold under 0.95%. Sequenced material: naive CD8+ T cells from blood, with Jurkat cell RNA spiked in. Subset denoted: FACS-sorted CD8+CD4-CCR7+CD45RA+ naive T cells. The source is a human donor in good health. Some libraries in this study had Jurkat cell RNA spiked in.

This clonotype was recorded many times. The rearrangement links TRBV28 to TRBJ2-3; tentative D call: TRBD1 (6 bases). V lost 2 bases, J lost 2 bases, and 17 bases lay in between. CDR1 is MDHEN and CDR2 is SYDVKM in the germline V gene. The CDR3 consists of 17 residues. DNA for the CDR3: TGTGCCAGCAGTTTACCCCCGCAGGGGTCAACCACAGATACGCAGTATTTT. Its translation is CASSLPPQGSTTDTQYF.

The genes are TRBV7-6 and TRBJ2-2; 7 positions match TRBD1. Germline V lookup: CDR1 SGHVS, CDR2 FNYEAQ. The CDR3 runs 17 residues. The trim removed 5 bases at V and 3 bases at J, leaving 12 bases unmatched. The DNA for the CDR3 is TGTGCCAGCAGCCCAGCCGGGACAGACGTCTACACCGGGGAGCTGTTTTTT. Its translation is CASSPAGTDVYTGELFF.

The CDR3: CASGSGAVTEAFF. As DNA, the CDR3 is TGTGCCAGCGGAAGCGGGGCAGTAACTGAAGCTTTCTTT. This chain uses TRBV19 with TRBJ1-1; possibly TRBD1 for D (5 bases). Germline values: CDR1 LNHDA, CDR2 SQIVND (reference sequence). This CDR3 has 13 amino acids. V lost 9 bases and J lost 5, with 16 bases in between.

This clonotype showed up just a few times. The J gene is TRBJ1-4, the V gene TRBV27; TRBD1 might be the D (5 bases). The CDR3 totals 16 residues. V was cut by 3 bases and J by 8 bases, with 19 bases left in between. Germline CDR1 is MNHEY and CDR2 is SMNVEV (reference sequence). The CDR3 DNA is TGTGCCAGCAGTTTCTTCGGCCCGAGGGCAGGGGAAAAACTGTTTTTT. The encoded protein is CASSFFGPRAGEKLFF. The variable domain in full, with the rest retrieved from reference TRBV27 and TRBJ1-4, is EAQVTQNPRYLITVTGKKLTVTCSQNMNHEYMSWYRQDPGLGLRQIYYSMNVEVTDKGDVPEGYKVSRKEKRNFPLILESPSPNQTSLYFCASSFFGPRAGEKLFFGSGTQLSVL.

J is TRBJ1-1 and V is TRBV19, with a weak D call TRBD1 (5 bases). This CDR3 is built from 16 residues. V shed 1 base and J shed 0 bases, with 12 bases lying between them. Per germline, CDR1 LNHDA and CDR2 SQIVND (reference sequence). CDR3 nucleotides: TGTGCCAGTAGTATAGTCGGGGGTTCGATGAACACTGAAGCTTTCTTT. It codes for CASSIVGGSMNTEAFF.

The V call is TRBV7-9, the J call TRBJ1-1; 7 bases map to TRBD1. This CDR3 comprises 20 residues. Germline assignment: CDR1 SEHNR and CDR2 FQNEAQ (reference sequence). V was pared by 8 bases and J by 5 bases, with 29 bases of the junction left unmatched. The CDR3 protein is CASGHNNPNRDSDWGTEAFF. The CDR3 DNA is TGTGCCAGCGGCCATAATAATCCAAACCGGGACAGTGACTGGGGAACTGAAGCTTTCTTT. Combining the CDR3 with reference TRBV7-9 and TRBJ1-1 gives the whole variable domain DTGVSQNPRHKITKRGQNVTFRCDPISEHNRLYWYRQTLGQGPEFLTYFQNEAQLEKSRLLSDRFSAERPKGSFSTLEIQRTEQGDSAMYLCASGHNNPNRDSDWGTEAFFGQGTRLTVV.

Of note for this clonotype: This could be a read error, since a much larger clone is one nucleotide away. CDR3 amino acids: CASSQDMDAQYF. CDR3 coding DNA: TGTGCCAGCAGCCAAGATATGGATGCGCAGTATTTT. The chain combines TRBV3-1 with TRBJ2-3; no clear D gene. Trimming cost V 0 bases and J 10 bases, with 8 bases left between them. Germline V gives CDR1 LGHDT, CDR2 YNNKEL (reference sequence). CDR3 length: 12 residues.

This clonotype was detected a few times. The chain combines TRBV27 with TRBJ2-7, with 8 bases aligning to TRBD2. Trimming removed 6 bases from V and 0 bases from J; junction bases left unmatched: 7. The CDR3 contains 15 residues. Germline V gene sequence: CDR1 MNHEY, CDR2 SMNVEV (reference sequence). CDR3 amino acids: CASSARAGGSYEQYF. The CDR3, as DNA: TGTGCCAGCAGCGCCCGGGCGGGAGGCTCCTACGAGCAGTACTTC.

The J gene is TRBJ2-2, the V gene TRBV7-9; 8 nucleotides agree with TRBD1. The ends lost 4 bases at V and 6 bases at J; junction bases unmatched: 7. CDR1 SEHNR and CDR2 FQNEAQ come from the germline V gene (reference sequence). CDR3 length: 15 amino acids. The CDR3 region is CASSSRQGPPGELFF. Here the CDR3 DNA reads TGTGCCAGCAGCTCCCGACAGGGGCCCCCCGGGGAGCTGTTTTTT.

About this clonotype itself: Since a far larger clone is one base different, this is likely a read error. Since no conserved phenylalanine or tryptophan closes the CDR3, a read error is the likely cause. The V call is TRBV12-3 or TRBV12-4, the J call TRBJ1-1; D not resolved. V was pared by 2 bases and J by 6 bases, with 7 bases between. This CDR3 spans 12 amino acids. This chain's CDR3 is CASSLSGSEAFL. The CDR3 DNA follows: TGTGCCAGCAGTTTATCGGGGTCTGAAGCTTTCCTT.

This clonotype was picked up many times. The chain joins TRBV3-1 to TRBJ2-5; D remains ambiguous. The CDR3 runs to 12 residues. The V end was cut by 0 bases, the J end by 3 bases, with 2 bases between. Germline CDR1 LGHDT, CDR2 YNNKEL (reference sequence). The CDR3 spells CASSQDEETQYF. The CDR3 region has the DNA TGTGCCAGCAGCCAAGATGAAGAGACCCAGTACTTC.

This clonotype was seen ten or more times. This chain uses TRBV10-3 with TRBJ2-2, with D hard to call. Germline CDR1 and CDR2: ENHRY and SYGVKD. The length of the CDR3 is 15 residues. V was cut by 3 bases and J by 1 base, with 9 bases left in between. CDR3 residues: CAISDYMLNTGELFF. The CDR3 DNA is TGTGCCATCAGTGATTACATGCTGAACACCGGGGAGCTGTTTTTT.

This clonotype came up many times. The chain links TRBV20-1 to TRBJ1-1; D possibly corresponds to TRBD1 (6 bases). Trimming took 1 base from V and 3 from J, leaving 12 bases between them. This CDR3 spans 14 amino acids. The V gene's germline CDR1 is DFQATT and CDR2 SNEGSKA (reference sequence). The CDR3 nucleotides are TGCAGTGCTAGAGGACGGGACACCGACACTGAAGCTTTCTTT. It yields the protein CSARGRDTDTEAFF.

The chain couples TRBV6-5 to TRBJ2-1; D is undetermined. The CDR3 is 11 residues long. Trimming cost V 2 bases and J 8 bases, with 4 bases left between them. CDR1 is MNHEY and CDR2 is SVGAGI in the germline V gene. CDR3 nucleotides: TGTGCCAGCAGTTACCTCTATGAGCAGTTCTTC. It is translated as CASSYLYEQFF.

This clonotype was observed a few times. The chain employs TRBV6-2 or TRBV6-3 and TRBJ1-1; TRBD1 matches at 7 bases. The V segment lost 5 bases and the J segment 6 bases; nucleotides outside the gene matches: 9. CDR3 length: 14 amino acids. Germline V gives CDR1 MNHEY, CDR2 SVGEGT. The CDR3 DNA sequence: TGTGCCAGCAGTGATAACAGGGGTGTCCCTGAAGCTTTCTTT. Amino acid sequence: CASSDNRGVPEAFF.

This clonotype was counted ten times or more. The CDR3 sequence: CASSSVVYNEQFF. CDR3 coding DNA: TGTGCCAGCAGCTCTGTCGTATACAATGAGCAGTTCTTC. The chain couples TRBV7-9 to TRBJ2-1; D gene ambiguous. This CDR3 comprises 13 residues. Germline loops: CDR1 SEHNR, CDR2 FQNEAQ (reference sequence). Trimming took off 4 bases at V and 4 bases at J, with 8 bases between the two ends.

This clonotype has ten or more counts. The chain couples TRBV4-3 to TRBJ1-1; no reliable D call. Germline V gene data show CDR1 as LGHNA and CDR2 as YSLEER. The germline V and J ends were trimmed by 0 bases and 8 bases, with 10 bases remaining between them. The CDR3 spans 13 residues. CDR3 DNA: TGCGCCAGCAGCCAAGACCTAGGGCACGAAGCTTTCTTT. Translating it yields CASSQDLGHEAFF.

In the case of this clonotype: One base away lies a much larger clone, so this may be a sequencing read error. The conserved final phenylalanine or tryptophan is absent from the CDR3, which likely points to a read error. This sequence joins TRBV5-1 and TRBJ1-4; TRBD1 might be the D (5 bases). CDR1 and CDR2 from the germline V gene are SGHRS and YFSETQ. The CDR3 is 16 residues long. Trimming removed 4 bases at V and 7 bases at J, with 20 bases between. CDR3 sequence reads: CASSPTRTGGGEKLFY. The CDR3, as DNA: TGCGCCAGCAGCCCAACTCGCACAGGTGGAGGTGAAAAACTGTTTTAT.

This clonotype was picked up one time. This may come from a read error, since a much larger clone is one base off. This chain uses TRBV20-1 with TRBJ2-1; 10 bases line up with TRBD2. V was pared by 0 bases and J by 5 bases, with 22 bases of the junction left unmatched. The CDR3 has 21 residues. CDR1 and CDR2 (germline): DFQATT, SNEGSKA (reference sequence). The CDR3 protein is CSARDSGTWLAGEPHDNEQFF. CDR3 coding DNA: TGCAGTGCTAGAGATTCAGGTACCTGGCTAGCGGGGGAACCTCACGACAATGAGCAGTTCTTC.

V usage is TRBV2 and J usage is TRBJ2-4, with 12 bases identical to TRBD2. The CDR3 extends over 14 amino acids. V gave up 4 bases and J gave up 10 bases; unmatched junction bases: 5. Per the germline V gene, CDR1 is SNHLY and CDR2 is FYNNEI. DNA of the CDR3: TGTGCCAGCAGTGGACTAGCGGGAGAGGGAATTCAGTACTTC. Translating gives CASSGLAGEGIQYF.

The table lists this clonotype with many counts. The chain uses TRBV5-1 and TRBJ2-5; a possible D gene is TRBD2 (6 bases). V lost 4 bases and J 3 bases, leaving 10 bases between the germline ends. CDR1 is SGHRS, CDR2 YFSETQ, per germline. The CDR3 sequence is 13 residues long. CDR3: CASSQRLEETQYF. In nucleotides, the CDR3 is TGCGCCAGCAGCCAAAGACTAGAAGAGACCCAGTACTTC.

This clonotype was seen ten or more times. CDR3 bases: TGCGCCAGCAGTGAGTCGAGTGGGACAGGCTGGGAGGAGACCCAGTACTTC. Protein sequence: CASSESSGTGWEETQYF. The chain has TRBV10-2 and TRBJ2-5; 8 bases fit TRBD1. There are 17 residues in the CDR3. Losses at the gene ends were 0 bases for V and 5 bases for J; bases not matched to a gene: 11. Germline CDR1 reads WSHSY; CDR2 reads SAAADI.

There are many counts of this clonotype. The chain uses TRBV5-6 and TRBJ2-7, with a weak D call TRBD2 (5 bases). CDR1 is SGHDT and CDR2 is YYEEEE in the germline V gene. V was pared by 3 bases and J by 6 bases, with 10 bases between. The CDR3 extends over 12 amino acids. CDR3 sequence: CASSSDYVEQYF. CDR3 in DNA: TGTGCCAGCAGCTCCGACTACGTCGAGCAGTACTTC. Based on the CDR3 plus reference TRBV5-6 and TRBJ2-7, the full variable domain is DAGVTQSPTHLIKTRGQQVTLRCSPKSGHDTVSWYQQALGQGPQFIFQYYEEEERQRGNFPDRFSGHQFPNYSSELNVNALLLGDSALYLCASSSDYVEQYFGPGTRLTVT.

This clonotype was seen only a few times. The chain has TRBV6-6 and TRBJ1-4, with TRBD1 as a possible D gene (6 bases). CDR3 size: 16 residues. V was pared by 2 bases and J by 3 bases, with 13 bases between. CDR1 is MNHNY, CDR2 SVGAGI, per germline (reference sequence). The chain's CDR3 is CASSYQDRRPNEKLFF. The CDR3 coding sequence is TGTGCCAGCAGTTACCAAGACAGGAGGCCTAATGAAAAACTGTTTTTT.

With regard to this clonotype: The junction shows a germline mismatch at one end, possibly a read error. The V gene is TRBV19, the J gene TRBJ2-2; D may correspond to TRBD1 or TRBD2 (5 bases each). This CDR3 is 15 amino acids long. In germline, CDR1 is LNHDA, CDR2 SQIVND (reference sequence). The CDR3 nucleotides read TGTGCCAGTAGTATTGGGAAGAGGGGCACCGGAGAGCTGTTTTTT. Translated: CASSIGKRGTGELFF.

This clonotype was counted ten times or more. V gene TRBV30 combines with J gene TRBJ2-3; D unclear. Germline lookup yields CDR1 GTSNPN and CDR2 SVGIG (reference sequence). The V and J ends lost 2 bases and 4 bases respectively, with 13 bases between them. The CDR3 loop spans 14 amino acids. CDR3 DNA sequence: TGTGCCTGGAGTCGGGCTAGTCAAGCAGATACGCAGTATTTT. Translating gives CAWSRASQADTQYF.

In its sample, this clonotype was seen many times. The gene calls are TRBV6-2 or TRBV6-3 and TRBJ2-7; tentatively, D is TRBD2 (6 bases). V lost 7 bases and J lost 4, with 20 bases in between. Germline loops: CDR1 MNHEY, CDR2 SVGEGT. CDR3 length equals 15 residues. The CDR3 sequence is CASTPGGWGLYEQYF. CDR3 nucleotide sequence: TGTGCCAGCACCCCCGGAGGGTGGGGTTTGTACGAGCAGTACTTC.